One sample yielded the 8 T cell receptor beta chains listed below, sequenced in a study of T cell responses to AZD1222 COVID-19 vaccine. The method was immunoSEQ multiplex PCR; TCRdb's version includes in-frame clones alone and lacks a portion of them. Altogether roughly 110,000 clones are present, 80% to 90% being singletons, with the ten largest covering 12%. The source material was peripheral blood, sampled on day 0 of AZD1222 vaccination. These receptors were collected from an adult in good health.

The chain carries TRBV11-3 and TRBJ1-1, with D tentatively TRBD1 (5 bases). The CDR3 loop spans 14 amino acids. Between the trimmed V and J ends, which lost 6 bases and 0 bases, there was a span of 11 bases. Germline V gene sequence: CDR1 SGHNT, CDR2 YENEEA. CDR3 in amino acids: CASRPGPLNTEAFF. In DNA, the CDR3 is TGTGCCAGCAGACCGGGACCCCTGAACACTGAAGCTTTCTTT.

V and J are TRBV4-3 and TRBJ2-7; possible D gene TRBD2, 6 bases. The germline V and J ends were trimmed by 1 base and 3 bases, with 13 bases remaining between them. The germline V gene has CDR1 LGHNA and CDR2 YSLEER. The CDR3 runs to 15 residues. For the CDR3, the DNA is TGCGCCAGCAGCCAAGCCGAGAGGGGAGGCTACGAGCAGTACTTC. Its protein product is CASSQAERGGYEQYF.

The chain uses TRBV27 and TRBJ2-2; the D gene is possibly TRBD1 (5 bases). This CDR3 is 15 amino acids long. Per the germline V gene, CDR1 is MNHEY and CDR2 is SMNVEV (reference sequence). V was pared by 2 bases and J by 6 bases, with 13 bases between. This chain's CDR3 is CASSLQGRGSGELFF. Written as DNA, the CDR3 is TGTGCCAGCAGTTTACAGGGAAGAGGATCCGGGGAGCTGTTTTTT.

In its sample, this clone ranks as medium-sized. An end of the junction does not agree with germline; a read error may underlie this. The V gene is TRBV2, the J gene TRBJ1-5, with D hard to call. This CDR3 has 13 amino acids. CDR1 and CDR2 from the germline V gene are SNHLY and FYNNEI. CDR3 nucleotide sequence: TGTGCCAGCAGGGAAGGACGTCCTCAGCCCCAGCATTTT. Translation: CASREGRPQPQHF. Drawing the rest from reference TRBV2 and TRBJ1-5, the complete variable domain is EPEVTQTPSHQVTQMGQEVILRCVPISNHLYFYWYRQILGQKVEFLVSFYNNEISEKSEIFDDQFSVERPDGSNFTLKIRSTKLEDSAMYFCASREGRPQPQHFGDGTRLSIL.

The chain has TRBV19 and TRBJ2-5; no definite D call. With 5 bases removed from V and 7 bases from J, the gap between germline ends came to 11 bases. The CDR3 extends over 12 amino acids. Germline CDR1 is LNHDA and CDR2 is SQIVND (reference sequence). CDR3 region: CASSPRGTTQYF. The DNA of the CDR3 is TGTGCCAGTAGTCCCCGCGGTACGACCCAGTACTTC.

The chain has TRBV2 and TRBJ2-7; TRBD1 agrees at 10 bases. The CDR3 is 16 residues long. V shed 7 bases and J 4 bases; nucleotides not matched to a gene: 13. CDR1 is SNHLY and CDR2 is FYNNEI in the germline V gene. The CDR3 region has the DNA TGTGCCAGCATCCCTATAAGGACAGGGGGAGGATACGAGCAGTACTTC. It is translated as CASIPIRTGGGYEQYF.

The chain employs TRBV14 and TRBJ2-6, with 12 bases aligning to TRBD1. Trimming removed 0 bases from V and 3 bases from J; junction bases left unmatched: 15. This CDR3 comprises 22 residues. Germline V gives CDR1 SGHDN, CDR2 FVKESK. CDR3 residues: CASSQEFRYSGTGGFGANVLTF. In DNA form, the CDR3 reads TGTGCCAGCAGCCAAGAATTTAGATACTCCGGGACAGGGGGCTTTGGGGCCAACGTCCTGACTTTC.

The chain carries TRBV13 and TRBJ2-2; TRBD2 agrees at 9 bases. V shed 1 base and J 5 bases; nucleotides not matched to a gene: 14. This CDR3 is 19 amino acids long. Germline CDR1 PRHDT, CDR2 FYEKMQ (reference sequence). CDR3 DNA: TGTGCCAGCAGCTTAGCAGGGGGACGAGCGGGAGGCCGGACCGGGGAGCTGTTTTTT. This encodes CASSLAGGRAGGRTGELFF. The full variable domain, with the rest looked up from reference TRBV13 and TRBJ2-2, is AAGVIQSPRHLIKEKRETATLKCYPIPRHDTVYWYQQGPGQDPQFLISFYEKMQSDKGSIPDRFSAQQFSDYHSELNMSSLELGDSALYFCASSLAGGRAGGRTGELFFGEGSRLTVL.